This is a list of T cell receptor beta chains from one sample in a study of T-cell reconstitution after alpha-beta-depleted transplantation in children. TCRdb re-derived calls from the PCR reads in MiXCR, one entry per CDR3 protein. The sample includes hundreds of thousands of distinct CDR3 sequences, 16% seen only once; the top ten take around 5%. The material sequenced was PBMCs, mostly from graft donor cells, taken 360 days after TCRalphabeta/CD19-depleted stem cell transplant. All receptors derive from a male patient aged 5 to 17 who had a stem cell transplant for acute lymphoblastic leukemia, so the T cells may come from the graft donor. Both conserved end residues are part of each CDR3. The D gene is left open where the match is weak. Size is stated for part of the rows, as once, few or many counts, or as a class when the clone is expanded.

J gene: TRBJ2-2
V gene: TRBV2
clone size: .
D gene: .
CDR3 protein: CASSMTYWMVFF
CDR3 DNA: TGTGCCAGCAGCATGACTTATTGGATGGTGTTTTTT

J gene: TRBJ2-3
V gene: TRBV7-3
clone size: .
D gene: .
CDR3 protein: CASSLTGQLDTQYF
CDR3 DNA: TGTGCCAGCAGCTTAACCGGACAGCTAGATACGCAGTATTTT

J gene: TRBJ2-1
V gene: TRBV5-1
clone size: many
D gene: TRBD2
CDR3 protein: CASSLAFSGASSYNEQFF
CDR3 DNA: TGCGCCAGCAGCTTGGCCTTTAGCGGGGCCAGCTCCTACAATGAGCAGTTCTTC

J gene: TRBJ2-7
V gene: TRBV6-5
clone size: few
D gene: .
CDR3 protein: CASSYGASRYEQYF
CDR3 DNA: TGTGCCAGCAGTTACGGAGCATCGAGATACGAGCAGTACTTC

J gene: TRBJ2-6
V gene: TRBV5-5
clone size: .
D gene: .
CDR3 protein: CASSLDQPGANVLTF
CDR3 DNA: TGTGCCAGCAGCTTGGATCAGCCTGGGGCCAACGTCCTGACTTTC

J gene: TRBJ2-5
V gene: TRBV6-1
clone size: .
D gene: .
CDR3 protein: CASTRTPSYQETQYF
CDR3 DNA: TGTGCCAGCACCCGTACCCCCTCATATCAAGAGACCCAGTACTTC

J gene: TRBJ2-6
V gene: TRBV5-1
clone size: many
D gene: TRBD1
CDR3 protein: CASSPRTGGSGANVLTF
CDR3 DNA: TGCGCCAGCAGCCCACGGACAGGAGGCTCTGGGGCCAACGTCCTGACTTTC

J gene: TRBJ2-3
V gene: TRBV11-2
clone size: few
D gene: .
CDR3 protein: CASSLGEYSTDTQYF
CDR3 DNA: TGTGCCAGCAGCTTGGGGGAGTACTCCACAGATACGCAGTATTTT

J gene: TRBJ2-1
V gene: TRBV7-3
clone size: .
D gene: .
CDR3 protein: CASSLGPYGHNEQFF
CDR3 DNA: TGTGCCAGCAGCTTAGGCCCTTACGGACACAATGAGCAGTTCTTC

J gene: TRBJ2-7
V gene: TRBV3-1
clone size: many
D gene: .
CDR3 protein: CASTYQDEQYF
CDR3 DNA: TGTGCCAGCACCTATCAGGACGAGCAGTACTTC